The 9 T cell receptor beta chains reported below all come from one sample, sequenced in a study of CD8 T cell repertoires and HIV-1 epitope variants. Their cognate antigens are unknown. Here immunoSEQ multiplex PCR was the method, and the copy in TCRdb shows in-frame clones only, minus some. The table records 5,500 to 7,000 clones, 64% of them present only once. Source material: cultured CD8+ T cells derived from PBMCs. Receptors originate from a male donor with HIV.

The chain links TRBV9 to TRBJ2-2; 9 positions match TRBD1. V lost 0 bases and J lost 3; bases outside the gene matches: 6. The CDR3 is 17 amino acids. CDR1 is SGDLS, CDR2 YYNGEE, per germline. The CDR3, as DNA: TGTGCCAGCAGCGTAGAGCGGACAGGGGCTTACACCGGGGAGCTGTTTTTT. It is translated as CASSVERTGAYTGELFF.

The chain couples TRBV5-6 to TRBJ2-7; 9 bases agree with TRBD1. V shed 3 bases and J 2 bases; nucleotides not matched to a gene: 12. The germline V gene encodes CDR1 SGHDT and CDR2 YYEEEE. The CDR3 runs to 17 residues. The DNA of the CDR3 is TGTGCCAGCAGCTCGAGTCCCGGGACAGGGTCCCCCTACGAGCAGTACTTC. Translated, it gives CASSSSPGTGSPYEQYF.

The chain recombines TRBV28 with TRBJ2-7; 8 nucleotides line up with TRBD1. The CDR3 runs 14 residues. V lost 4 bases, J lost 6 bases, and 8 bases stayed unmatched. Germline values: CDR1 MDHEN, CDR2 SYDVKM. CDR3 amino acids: CASSSSDRVGEQYF. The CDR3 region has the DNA TGTGCCAGCAGTTCATCGGACAGGGTCGGCGAGCAGTACTTC.

As DNA, the CDR3 is TGCAGCGTTGAAGAAGCCGAGGGGTCTCCCTACGAGCAGTACTTC. Protein: CSVEEAEGSPYEQYF. V is TRBV29-1 and J is TRBJ2-7; D assignment may be TRBD1 or TRBD2 (5 bases each). The CDR3 has 15 residues. Germline V CDR1 and CDR2: SQVTM, ANQGSEA. With 0 bases removed from V and 2 bases from J, the gap between germline ends came to 14 bases.

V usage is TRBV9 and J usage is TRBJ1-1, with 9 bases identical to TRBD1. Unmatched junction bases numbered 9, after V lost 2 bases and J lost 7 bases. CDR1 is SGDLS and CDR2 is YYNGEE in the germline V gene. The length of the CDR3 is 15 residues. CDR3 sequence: CASSVGGQGIDEAFF. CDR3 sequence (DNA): TGTGCCAGCAGCGTTGGCGGACAGGGGATCGATGAAGCTTTCTTT.

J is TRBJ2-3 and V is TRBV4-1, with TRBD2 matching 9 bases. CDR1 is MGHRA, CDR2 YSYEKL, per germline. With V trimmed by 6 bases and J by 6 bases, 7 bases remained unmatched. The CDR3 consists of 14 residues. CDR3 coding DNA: TGCGCCAGCAGTCAGGTAGCGGGAGCTGATACGCAGTATTTT. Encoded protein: CASSQVAGADTQYF.

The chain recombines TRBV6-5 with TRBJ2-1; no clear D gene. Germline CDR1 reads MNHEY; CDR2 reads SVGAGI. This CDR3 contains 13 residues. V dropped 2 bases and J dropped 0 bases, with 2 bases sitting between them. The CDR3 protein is CASSYDSYNEQFF. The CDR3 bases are TGTGCCAGCAGTTACGACTCCTACAATGAGCAGTTCTTC.

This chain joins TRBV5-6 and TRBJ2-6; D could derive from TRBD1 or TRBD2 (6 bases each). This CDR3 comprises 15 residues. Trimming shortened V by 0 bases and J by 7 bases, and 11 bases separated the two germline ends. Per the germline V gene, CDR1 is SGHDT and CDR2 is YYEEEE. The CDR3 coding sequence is TGTGCCAGCAGCTTGGGAGGGGGAGGTGCCAACGTCCTGACTTTC. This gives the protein CASSLGGGGANVLTF. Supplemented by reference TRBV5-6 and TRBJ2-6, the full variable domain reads DAGVTQSPTHLIKTRGQQVTLRCSPKSGHDTVSWYQQALGQGPQFIFQYYEEEERQRGNFPDRFSGHQFPNYSSELNVNALLLGDSALYLCASSLGGGGANVLTFGAGSRLTVL.

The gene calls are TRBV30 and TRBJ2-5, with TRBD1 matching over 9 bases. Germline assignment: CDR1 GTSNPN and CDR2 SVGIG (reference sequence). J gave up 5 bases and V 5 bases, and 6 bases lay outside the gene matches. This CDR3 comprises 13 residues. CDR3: CAWQDRGGETQYF. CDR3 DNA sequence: TGTGCCTGGCAGGACAGGGGCGGGGAGACCCAGTACTTC.